This TCR beta chain was retrieved from a study of cytomegalovirus exposure and HLA in healthy donors. Use of 60 Vbeta and 13 Jbeta primers characterized the PCR. In the original analysis: Approximately 78 million unique TCR beta chains, roughly 11 million of them shared, were counted by a later analysis. The protocol was immunoSEQ multiplex PCR, while the TCRdb copy is restricted to in-frame clones and leaves out a portion. That table is the source of V, J and clone size, and D and trimming were worked out from the DNA. Of about 220,000 clones listed, 65% to 85% are singletons. The J segment lost 0 bases and the V segment lost 5 bases, leaving 7 bases of the junction unmatched. CDR3 length: 16 residues. Looked up from germline, CDR1 is SNHLY and CDR2 is FYNNEI.

This clonotype was obtained from a boy between 2 and 10 years old in good health and CMV-seronegative. The V call is TRBV2, the J call TRBJ1-1; 9 positions match TRBD1. Sequencing used PBMCs. The CDR3 here is CASSKDRGVMNTEAFF. For the CDR3, the DNA is TGTGCCAGCAGTAAGGACAGGGGCGTTATGAACACTGAAGCTTTCTTT.